Listed below are T cell receptor beta chains from one sample, sequenced in a study of blood T cell repertoires in COVID-19. Libraries were prepared by immunoSEQ multiplex PCR; TCRdb keeps only in-frame clonotypes and omits some of them. This sample yields 190,000 or so clones, of which under 80% are seen a single time; approximately 13% belongs to the top ten. Specimen: peripheral blood. Receptors originate from a man aged 45-65 years who had recovered from COVID-19. Each CDR3 is given with its conserved first and last residue. Fields, in order: V gene, J gene, D gene, clone size, CDR3 protein, CDR3 DNA. D genes are given only for firm matches. Size tells how often a clone was seen (once, few, many) or the class of an expanded clone, and some rows leave it out.

TRBV7-9	TRBJ2-7	NA	many	CASSLGPTHQYF	TGTGCCAGCAGCTTAGGCCCGACTCATCAGTACTTC
TRBV9	TRBJ2-3	NA	once	CASSSTSSTDTQYF	TGTGCCAGCAGTTCCACTTCTAGCACAGATACGCAGTATTTT
TRBV30	TRBJ2-7	NA	NA	CAWSQRGGLYEQYF	TGTGCCTGGAGTCAAAGGGGGGGGTTATACGAGCAGTACTTC
TRBV9	TRBJ2-1	NA	many	CASSLNGQPDGMNEQFF	TGTGCCAGCAGCTTGAACGGACAGCCCGATGGGATGAATGAGCAGTTCTTC
TRBV4-3	TRBJ2-3	NA	NA	CASSQAPGRSSTDTQYF	TGCGCCAGCAGCCAAGCGCCTGGCAGATCTAGCACAGATACGCAGTATTTT
TRBV10-3	TRBJ1-4	NA	NA	CAINGGLGEKLFF	TGTGCCATCAACGGGGGGCTTGGTGAAAAACTGTTTTTT
TRBV11-1	TRBJ2-5	NA	NA	CAEKGGGHQETQYF	TGTGCCGAAAAGGGCGGGGGCCACCAAGAGACCCAGTACTTC
TRBV4-1	TRBJ2-5	TRBD2	NA	CASSQDPGAGEPQETQYF	TGCGCCAGCAGCCAAGATCCCGGGGCGGGAGAGCCCCAGGAGACCCAGTACTTC
TRBV5-1	TRBJ2-3	NA	once	CASSWLWTEADTQYF	TGCGCCAGCAGCTGGCTGTGGACGGAGGCCGATACGCAGTATTTT
TRBV9	TRBJ1-6	NA	NA	CASSVDGTSTEPLHF	TGTGCCAGCAGCGTAGACGGGACAAGTACTGAACCCCTCCACTTT
TRBV28	TRBJ1-6	TRBD1	once	CASSSLQGLSSYNSPLHF	TGTGCCAGTAGTTCACTACAGGGGTTGAGCTCCTATAATTCACCCCTCCACTTT
TRBV9	TRBJ2-1	TRBD2	few	CASSAPSGRNYNEQFF	TGTGCCAGCAGCGCCCCTAGCGGGAGGAACTACAATGAGCAGTTCTTC
TRBV19	TRBJ2-1	TRBD2	NA	CASSRLAGAYNEQFF	TGTGCCAGTAGTAGACTAGCGGGAGCCTACAATGAGCAGTTCTTC